The 26 T cell receptor beta chains reported below all come from one sample, sequenced in a study of monozygotic twins with inflammatory bowel disease. TCRdb reprocessed the 5' RACE reads and keeps a single row for each CDR3 protein, giving no DNA. The sample's table shows under 150,000 distinct CDR3 sequences. The sequenced material came from blood. The receptor set was obtained from a human donor with ulcerative colitis or Crohn's disease, or a healthy co-twin of an affected twin (not recorded which).

The chain couples TRBV6-5 to TRBJ2-4; TCRdb reports TRBD1, a call that lacks DNA to check it against. The germline V gene encodes CDR1 MNHEY and CDR2 SVGAGI. The CDR3 consists of 15 residues. This chain's CDR3 is CASRLGGGTKNIQYF.

This chain joins TRBV20-1 and TRBJ2-1. The CDR3 covers 17 residues. The germline V gene encodes CDR1 DFQATT and CDR2 SNEGSKA (reference sequence). CDR3: CSARDSWRPSSYNEQFF.

The chain uses TRBV5-1 and TRBJ2-6. In germline, CDR1 is SGHRS, CDR2 YFSETQ. The CDR3 extends over 14 amino acids. The CDR3 spells CASSLARGANVLTF.

The gene calls are TRBV7-9 and TRBJ1-2; the D call of TRBD1 rests on TCRdb alone, since no DNA is present to check it. The CDR3 runs 15 residues. The germline CDR1 and CDR2 sequences are SEHNR and FQNEAQ (reference sequence). CDR3 sequence: CASSQILGGHGGYTF.

The chain uses TRBV12-3 or TRBV12-4 and TRBJ2-3; TCRdb's D call of TRBD1 is untestable without DNA. The CDR3 length is 14 residues. Here the CDR3 reads CASSFSGGTDTQYF.

CDR3 residues: CASNRDPSEQYF. V is TRBV5-8 and J is TRBJ2-7; lacking DNA, the TRBD1 call made by TCRdb goes unchecked. Per the germline V gene, CDR1 is SGHTS and CDR2 is YDEGEE. The CDR3 extends over 12 amino acids.

This sequence joins TRBV5-1 and TRBJ2-3; TCRdb selects TRBD2, and the lack of DNA leaves this call unchecked. This CDR3 has 15 residues. Germline CDR1 SGHRS, CDR2 YFSETQ. CDR3 loop: CASHDASSGTDTQYF.

V is TRBV7-9 and J is TRBJ1-5; there is no DNA to check the TCRdb D call of TRBD1. The CDR3 runs to 15 residues. In germline, CDR1 is SEHNR, CDR2 FQNEAQ (reference sequence). The CDR3 spells CASSHERQSNQPQHF. Looking up the rest from reference TRBV7-9 and TRBJ1-5 gives the full variable domain: DTGVSQNPRHKITKRGQNVTFRCDPISEHNRLYWYRQTLGQGPEFLTYFQNEAQLEKSRLLSDRFSAERPKGSFSTLEIQRTEQGDSAMYLCASSHERQSNQPQHFGDGTRLSIL.

V is TRBV20-1 and J is TRBJ2-2. Germline CDR1 and CDR2: DFQATT and SNEGSKA (reference sequence). The CDR3 runs to 15 residues. The CDR3 protein is CSARDLGLDTGELFF.

The chain has TRBV18 and TRBJ2-7; TCRdb names TRBD1, which stays unverified in the absence of DNA. Germline-derived CDR1 and CDR2 are KGHSH and LQKENI. The CDR3 covers 15 residues. This CDR3 is CASSITGTRSYEQYF.

The chain combines TRBV27 with TRBJ2-3; TCRdb gives TRBD1 as the D gene, but with no DNA this cannot be confirmed. The CDR3 runs 15 residues. CDR1 and CDR2 (germline): MNHEY, SMNVEV (reference sequence). This chain's CDR3 is CASSLWSGVTDTQYF.

The rearrangement uses TRBV5-1 and TRBJ2-1; TCRdb selects TRBD2, and the lack of DNA leaves this call unchecked. Looked up from germline, CDR1 is SGHRS and CDR2 is YFSETQ. The CDR3 is made up of 15 amino acids. CDR3 amino acids: CASSRSASGGYEQFF.

The chain couples TRBV4-3 to TRBJ2-7; lacking DNA, the TRBD1 call made by TCRdb goes unchecked. Germline CDR1 and CDR2: LGHNA and YSLEER. This CDR3 comprises 14 residues. CDR3 loop: CASSQEVRVYEQYF.

The chain is built from TRBV5-4 and TRBJ1-6; TCRdb's D gene call, TRBD1, goes unchecked for lack of DNA. CDR1 and CDR2 from the germline V gene are SGHNT and YYREEE (reference sequence). The CDR3 loop spans 14 amino acids. CDR3 amino acids: CASSTRGRNSPLHF.

The chain is built from TRBV6-1 and TRBJ2-1; lacking DNA, the TRBD2 call made by TCRdb goes unchecked. CDR1 is MNHNS and CDR2 is SASEGT in the germline V gene. This CDR3 is 15 amino acids long. The CDR3 sequence is CASSPGSTRDNEQFF.

J is TRBJ2-3 and V is TRBV3-1; absent DNA, TCRdb's TRBD2 call cannot be checked. CDR1 and CDR2 from the germline V gene are LGHDT and YNNKEL (reference sequence). The CDR3 extends over 16 amino acids. CDR3 protein: CASRTRLAGTTDTQYF.

This chain links TRBV12-3 or TRBV12-4 with TRBJ1-6; without DNA, the TCRdb call of TRBD1 cannot be checked. This CDR3 has 14 amino acids. CDR3 residues: CASRRTGGNSPLHF.

This sequence joins TRBV5-1 and TRBJ2-1; with no DNA, the TCRdb D assignment of TRBD1 cannot be verified. CDR1 is SGHRS, CDR2 YFSETQ, per germline. The CDR3 has 13 residues. CDR3 protein: CASLGQPPPRQFF.

This rearrangement joins TRBV7-2 to TRBJ2-7; TCRdb indicates TRBD1, and absent DNA this call remains unverified. The germline CDR1 and CDR2 sequences are SGHTA and FQGNSA. The CDR3 is made up of 14 amino acids. The CDR3 region is CASSIGAGSYEQYF. The entire variable domain, with the rest obtained from reference TRBV7-2 and TRBJ2-7, is as follows: GAGVSQSPSNKVTEKGKDVELRCDPISGHTALYWYRQSLGQGLEFLIYFQGNSAPDKSGLPSDRFSAERTGGSVSTLTIQRTQQEDSAVYLCASSIGAGSYEQYFGPGTRLTVT.

The genes are TRBV12-3 or TRBV12-4 and TRBJ2-7; TCRdb picks TRBD1, but there is no DNA to check that call. The CDR3 spans 15 residues. This chain's CDR3 is CASSLIQGGNYEQYF.

The rearrangement links TRBV5-6 to TRBJ2-3; TCRdb returns TRBD1, unconfirmable since there is no DNA. CDR3 size: 15 residues. Looked up from germline, CDR1 is SGHDT and CDR2 is YYEEEE. The CDR3 sequence is CASSPGGQGPDTQYF. Supplemented by reference TRBV5-6 and TRBJ2-3, the full variable domain reads DAGVTQSPTHLIKTRGQQVTLRCSPKSGHDTVSWYQQALGQGPQFIFQYYEEEERQRGNFPDRFSGHQFPNYSSELNVNALLLGDSALYLCASSPGGQGPDTQYFGPGTRLTVL.

The chain couples TRBV7-3 to TRBJ2-2; the D call of TRBD1 rests on TCRdb alone, since no DNA is present to check it. Germline values: CDR1 SGHTA, CDR2 FQGTGA. The CDR3 has 17 residues. This chain's CDR3 is CASSLTYAGPNTGELFF.

The chain uses TRBV11-2 and TRBJ2-7; TCRdb picks TRBD1, but there is no DNA to check that call. Germline V gene data show CDR1 as SGHAT and CDR2 as FQNNGV. CDR3 length equals 16 residues. The CDR3 protein is CASSFQGEVAPYEQYF. Using reference TRBV11-2 and TRBJ2-7 for the parts outside the CDR3, the full variable domain is EAGVAQSPRYKIIEKRQSVAFWCNPISGHATLYWYQQILGQGPKLLIQFQNNGVVDDSQLPKDRFSAERLKGVDSTLKIQPAKLEDSAVYLCASSFQGEVAPYEQYFGPGTRLTVT.

J is TRBJ2-3 and V is TRBV4-3; TCRdb's D call, TRBD1, is unchecked because there is no DNA. CDR3 length: 18 amino acids. Germline lookup yields CDR1 LGHNA and CDR2 YSLEER. CDR3 in amino acids: CASSQVGYGTGGTDTQYF.

The chain recombines TRBV5-6 with TRBJ1-5; TCRdb's D call, TRBD1, is unchecked because there is no DNA. Germline V gene sequence: CDR1 SGHDT, CDR2 YYEEEE. This CDR3 has 14 residues. The CDR3 sequence is CASSSVGEGQPQHF.

This chain uses TRBV20-1 with TRBJ2-7. Germline V gene sequence: CDR1 DFQATT, CDR2 SNEGSKA (reference sequence). The CDR3 runs to 11 residues. Here the CDR3 reads CSAISAREQYF.